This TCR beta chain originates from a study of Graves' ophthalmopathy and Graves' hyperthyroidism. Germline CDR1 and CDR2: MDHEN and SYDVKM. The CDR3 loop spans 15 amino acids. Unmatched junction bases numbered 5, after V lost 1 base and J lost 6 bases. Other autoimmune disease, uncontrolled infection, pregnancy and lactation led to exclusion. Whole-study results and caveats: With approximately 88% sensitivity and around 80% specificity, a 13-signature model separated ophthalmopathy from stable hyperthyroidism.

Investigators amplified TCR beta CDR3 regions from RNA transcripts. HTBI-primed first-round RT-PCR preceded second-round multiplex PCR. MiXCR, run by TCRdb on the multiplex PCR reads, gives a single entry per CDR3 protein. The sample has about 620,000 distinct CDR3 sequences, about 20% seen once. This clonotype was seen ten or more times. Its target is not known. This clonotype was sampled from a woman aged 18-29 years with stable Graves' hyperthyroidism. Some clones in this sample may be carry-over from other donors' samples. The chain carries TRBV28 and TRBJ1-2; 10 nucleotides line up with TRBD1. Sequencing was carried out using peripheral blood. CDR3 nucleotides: TGTGCCAGCAGTTTATTCGGGACAGGGGTACATGGCTACACCTTC. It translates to CASSLFGTGVHGYTF.